The 7 T cell receptor beta chains presented below share a single source sample, sequenced in a study of technical replicates of blood from a few donors. Generated by immunoSEQ multiplex PCR, the TCRdb table keeps only in-frame clones and is missing some. The profile shows 65,000 to 85,000 clones, 90% to 95% of them singletons. Sequencing input: T cells isolated from PBMCs. These receptors were taken from a human donor in good health.

The chain carries TRBV9 and TRBJ2-2; no definite D call. V was shortened by 9 bases and J by 3 bases, with 6 bases between the two germline ends. Germline V gene sequence: CDR1 SGDLS, CDR2 YYNGEE. The CDR3 is made up of 11 amino acids. CDR3: CATDYTGELFF. The CDR3 bases are TGTGCCACCGACTACACCGGGGAGCTGTTTTTT.

This chain uses TRBV7-6 with TRBJ1-5, with D unresolved. V lost 0 bases, J lost 6 bases, and 9 bases lay in between. In germline, CDR1 is SGHVS, CDR2 FNYEAQ. The CDR3 sequence is 14 residues long. The CDR3 DNA sequence: TGTGCCAGCAGCTTAGCCGGGGAGGCTCAGCCCCAGCATTTT. Translating gives CASSLAGEAQPQHF. The entire variable domain, with the rest obtained from reference TRBV7-6 and TRBJ1-5, is as follows: GAGVSQSPRYKVTKRGQDVALRCDPISGHVSLYWYRQALGQGPEFLTYFNYEAQQDKSGLPNDRFSAERPEGSISTLTIQRTEQRDSAMYRCASSLAGEAQPQHFGDGTRLSIL.

The chain combines TRBV10-3 with TRBJ2-3; no clear D. Germline V gene data show CDR1 as ENHRY and CDR2 as SYGVKD. V gave up 10 bases and J gave up 8 bases, with 19 bases separating them. The CDR3 spans 13 residues. The DNA of the CDR3 is TGTGCCACCTCCGATCCGACAAAGATTACGCAGTATTTT. Protein: CATSDPTKITQYF.

This sequence joins TRBV5-4 and TRBJ2-7; 7 nucleotides agree with TRBD2. Germline assignment: CDR1 SGHNT and CDR2 YYREEE (reference sequence). Trimming removed 4 bases from V and 3 bases from J; junction bases left unmatched: 19. The CDR3 has 18 residues. The CDR3 DNA is TGTGCCAGCAGCGGGGGAAGCGGGGTAAGGAAAGGTTTCTACGAGCAGTACTTC. Its translation: CASSGGSGVRKGFYEQYF.

The CDR3 sequence: CATSAQAGGYNEQFF. Here the CDR3 DNA reads TGTGCCACCAGCGCCCAAGCGGGGGGCTACAATGAGCAGTTCTTC. The rearrangement links TRBV15 to TRBJ2-1, with 9 positions matching TRBD2. The V gene end was trimmed by 5 bases and the J gene end by 3 bases; junction bases not matched to a gene: 5. The V gene's germline CDR1 is LNHNV and CDR2 YYDKDF (reference sequence). The CDR3 runs 15 residues.

V usage is TRBV9 and J usage is TRBJ2-3; D possibly corresponds to TRBD2 (6 bases). CDR1 and CDR2 (germline): SGDLS, YYNGEE. V dropped 0 bases and J dropped 3 bases, with 11 bases sitting between them. The CDR3 contains 15 residues. CDR3 nucleotides: TGTGCCAGCAGCGTAGATGGGGGGATAACAGATACGCAGTATTTT. The encoded protein is CASSVDGGITDTQYF.

The chain is built from TRBV6-5 and TRBJ1-6, with 7 bases identical to TRBD1. From germline, CDR1 is MNHEY and CDR2 SVGAGI. This CDR3 is built from 15 residues. The V and J ends lost 4 bases and 5 bases, in that order; junction bases with no gene match: 5. The DNA for the CDR3 is TGTGCCAGCAGTTCGCTGACAGGGAATAATTCACCCCTCCACTTT. Protein: CASSSLTGNNSPLHF.